The entry below describes one T cell receptor (beta chain). The antigen remains undetermined. Germline CDR1 is MNHNY and CDR2 is SVGAGI (reference sequence). This CDR3 region has 14 residues. Trimming stripped 4 bases from V and 1 base from J, with 10 bases between. This specimen comes from a study of shared clonotypes between healthy human individuals. Overall study findings and caveats: Only blood underwent sampling, and tissue repertoires likely differ.

An even split of each subset's genomic DNA across several immunoSEQ plates was performed. The authors loaded roughly 200 ng DNA, about 30,000 T cell genomes, into sorted-subset replicate PCRs. Profiled with immunoSEQ multiplex PCR; TCRdb holds only in-frame clones, not every one. The sample gives around 2,100,000 clones, about 95% of which show up once; roughly 1% is in the top ten. CD45RO-negative cells were positively selected for CCR7, leaving out terminally differentiated effector memory CD45RA+ cells. The receptor was isolated from a man aged 18 to 30 in good health. The sequencing input was naive CD8+ T cells sorted from blood. The chain is built from TRBV6-6 and TRBJ1-1; tentatively, D is TRBD1 (5 bases). This chain's CDR3 is CASSSLQENTEAFF. Written as DNA, the CDR3 is TGTGCCAGCAGTTCCCTACAGGAGAACACTGAAGCTTTCTTT.